Here is one T cell receptor beta chain with its context. This sample is part of a study of shared clonotypes between healthy human individuals. The germline V gene encodes CDR1 GTSNPN and CDR2 SVGIG (reference sequence). Trimming cost V 2 bases and J 3 bases, with 13 bases left between them. The CDR3 runs 14 residues. Generated by immunoSEQ multiplex PCR, the TCRdb table keeps only in-frame clones and is missing some. The sample records over a million clones, 98% being singletons. The chain has TRBV30 and TRBJ1-1; D ambiguous. The material sequenced was naive CD4+ T cells sorted from blood. Noted subset: CD45RA+ positively selected. This sequence originates from a man aged 25-45 years in good health. CDR3 DNA sequence: TGTGCCTGGAGTTTCGGGAGTCGGTACACTGAAGCTTTCTTT. This codes for CAWSFGSRYTEAFF. The whole variable domain, filled in from reference TRBV30 and TRBJ1-1, reads SQTIHQWPATLVQPVGSPLSLECTVEGTSNPNLYWYRQAAGRGLQLLFYSVGIGQISSEVPQNLSASRPQDRQFILSSKKLLLSDSGFYLCAWSFGSRYTEAFFGQGTRLTVV.